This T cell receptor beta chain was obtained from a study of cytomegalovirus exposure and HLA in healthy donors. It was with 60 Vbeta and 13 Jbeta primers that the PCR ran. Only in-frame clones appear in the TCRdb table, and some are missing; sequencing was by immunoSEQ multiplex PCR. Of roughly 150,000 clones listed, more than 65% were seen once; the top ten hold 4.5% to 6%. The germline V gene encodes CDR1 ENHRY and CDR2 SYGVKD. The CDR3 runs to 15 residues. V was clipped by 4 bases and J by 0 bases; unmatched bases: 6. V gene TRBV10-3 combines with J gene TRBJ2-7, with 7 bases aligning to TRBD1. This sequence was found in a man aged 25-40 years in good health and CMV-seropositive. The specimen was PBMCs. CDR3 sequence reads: CAISGGTASSYEQYF. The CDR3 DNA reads TGTGCCATCAGTGGAGGGACAGCCAGCTCCTACGAGCAGTACTTC.